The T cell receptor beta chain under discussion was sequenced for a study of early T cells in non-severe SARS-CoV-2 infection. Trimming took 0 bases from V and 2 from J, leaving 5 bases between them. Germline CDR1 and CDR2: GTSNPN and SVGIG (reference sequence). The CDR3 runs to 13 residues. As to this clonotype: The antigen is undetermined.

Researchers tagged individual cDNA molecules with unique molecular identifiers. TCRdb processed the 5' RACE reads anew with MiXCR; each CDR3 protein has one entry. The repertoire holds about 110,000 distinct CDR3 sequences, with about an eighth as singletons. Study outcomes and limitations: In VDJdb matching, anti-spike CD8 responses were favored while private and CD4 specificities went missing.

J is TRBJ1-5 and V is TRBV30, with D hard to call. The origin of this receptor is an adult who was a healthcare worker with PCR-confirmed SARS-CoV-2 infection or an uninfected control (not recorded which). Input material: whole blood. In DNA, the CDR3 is TGTGCCTGGAGTGTACCTGGCAATCAGCCCCAGCATTTT. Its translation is CAWSVPGNQPQHF. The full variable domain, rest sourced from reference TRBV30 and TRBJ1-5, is SQTIHQWPATLVQPVGSPLSLECTVEGTSNPNLYWYRQAAGRGLQLLFYSVGIGQISSEVPQNLSASRPQDRQFILSSKKLLLSDSGFYLCAWSVPGNQPQHFGDGTRLSIL.